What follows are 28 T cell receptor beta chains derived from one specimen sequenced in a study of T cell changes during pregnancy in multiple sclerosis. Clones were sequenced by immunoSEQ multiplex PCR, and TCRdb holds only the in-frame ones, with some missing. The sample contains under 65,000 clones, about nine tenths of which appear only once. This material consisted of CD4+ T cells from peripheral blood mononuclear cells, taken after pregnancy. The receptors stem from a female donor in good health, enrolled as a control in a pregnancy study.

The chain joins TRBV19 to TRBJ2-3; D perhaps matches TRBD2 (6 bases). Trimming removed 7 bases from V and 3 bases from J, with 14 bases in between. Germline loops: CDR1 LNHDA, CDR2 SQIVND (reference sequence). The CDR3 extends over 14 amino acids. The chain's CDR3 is CASTQPGGTDTQYF. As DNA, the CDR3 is TGTGCCAGTACCCAACCCGGGGGAACAGATACGCAGTATTTT.

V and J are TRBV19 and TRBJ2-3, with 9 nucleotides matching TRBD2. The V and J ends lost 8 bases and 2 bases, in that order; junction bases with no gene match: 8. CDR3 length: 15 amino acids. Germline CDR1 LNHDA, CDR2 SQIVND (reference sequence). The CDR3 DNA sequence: TGTGCCAGTTCTAAAGCGGGGGGCTTCACAGATACGCAGTATTTT. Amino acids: CASSKAGGFTDTQYF.

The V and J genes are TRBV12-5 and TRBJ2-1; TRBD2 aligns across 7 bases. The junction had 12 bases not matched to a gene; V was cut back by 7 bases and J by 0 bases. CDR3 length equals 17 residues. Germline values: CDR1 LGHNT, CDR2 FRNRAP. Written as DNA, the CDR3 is TGTGCTAGTGCCAAAGCGGGACTTATCAGCTCCTACAATGAGCAGTTCTTC. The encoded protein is CASAKAGLISSYNEQFF.

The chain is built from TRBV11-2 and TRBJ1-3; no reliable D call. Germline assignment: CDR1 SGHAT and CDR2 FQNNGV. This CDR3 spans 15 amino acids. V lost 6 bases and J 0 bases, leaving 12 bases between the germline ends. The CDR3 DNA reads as TGTGCCAGCAGGTCAGATTCCAACTCTGGAAACACCATATATTTT. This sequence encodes CASRSDSNSGNTIYF.

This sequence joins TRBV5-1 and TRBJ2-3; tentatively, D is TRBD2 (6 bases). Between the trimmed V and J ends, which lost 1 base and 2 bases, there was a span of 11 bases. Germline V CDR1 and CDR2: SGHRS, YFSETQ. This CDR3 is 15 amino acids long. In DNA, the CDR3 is TGCGCCAGCAGCTTGTTGGCGGGGATCACAGATACGCAGTATTTT. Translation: CASSLLAGITDTQYF.

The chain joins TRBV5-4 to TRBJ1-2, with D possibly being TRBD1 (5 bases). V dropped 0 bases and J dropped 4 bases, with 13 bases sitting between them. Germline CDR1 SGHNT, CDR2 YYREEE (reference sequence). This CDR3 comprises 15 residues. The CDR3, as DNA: TGTGCCAGCAGCTTGGGGCAGGGCCCCCTCTATGGCTACACCTTC. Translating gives CASSLGQGPLYGYTF. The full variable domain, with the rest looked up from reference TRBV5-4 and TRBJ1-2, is ETGVTQSPTHLIKTRGQQVTLRCSSQSGHNTVSWYQQALGQGPQFIFQYYREEENGRGNFPPRFSGLQFPNYSSELNVNALELDDSALYLCASSLGQGPLYGYTFGSGTRLTVV.

The CDR3 region has the DNA TGTGCCAGTATGGGCGGGAGGGCCCCTAACAATGAGCAGTTCTTC. Translation: CASMGGRAPNNEQFF. The rearrangement links TRBV19 to TRBJ2-1, with TRBD2 matching over 9 bases. This CDR3 comprises 15 residues. Germline V CDR1 and CDR2: LNHDA, SQIVND (reference sequence). V lost 7 bases and J lost 5; bases outside the gene matches: 9.

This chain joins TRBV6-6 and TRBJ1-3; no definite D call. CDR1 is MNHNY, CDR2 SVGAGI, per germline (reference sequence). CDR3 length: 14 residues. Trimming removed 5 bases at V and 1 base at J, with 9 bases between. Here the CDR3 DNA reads TGTGCCAGCAGTCATGGGAGTTCTGGAAACACCATATATTTT. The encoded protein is CASSHGSSGNTIYF.

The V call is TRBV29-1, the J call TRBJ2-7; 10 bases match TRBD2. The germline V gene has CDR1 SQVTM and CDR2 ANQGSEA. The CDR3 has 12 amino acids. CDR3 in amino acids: CSALAGEYEQYF. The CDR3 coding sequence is TGCAGTGCCCTAGCGGGAGAGTACGAGCAGTACTTC.

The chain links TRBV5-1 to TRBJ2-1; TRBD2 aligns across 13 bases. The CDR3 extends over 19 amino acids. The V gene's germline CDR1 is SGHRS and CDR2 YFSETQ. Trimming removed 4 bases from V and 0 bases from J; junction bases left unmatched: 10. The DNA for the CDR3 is TGCGCCAGCAGCGCTAGACTAGCGGGAGGCCCGAGCTCCTACAATGAGCAGTTCTTC. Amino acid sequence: CASSARLAGGPSSYNEQFF.

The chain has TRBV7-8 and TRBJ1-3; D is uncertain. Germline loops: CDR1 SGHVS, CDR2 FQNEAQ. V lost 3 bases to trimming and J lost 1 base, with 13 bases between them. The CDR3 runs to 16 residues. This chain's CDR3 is CASSFSRSGSGNTIYF. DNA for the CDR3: TGTGCCAGCAGCTTCTCCCGTTCCGGGTCTGGAAACACCATATATTTT.

CDR3 in DNA: TGTGCCAGCAGCCACAACAGGGGGCTTGGGGAGACCCAGTACTTC. Translation gives CASSHNRGLGETQYF. The chain uses TRBV7-3 and TRBJ2-5; TRBD1 matches 9 bases. Germline loops: CDR1 SGHTA, CDR2 FQGTGA. V shed 5 bases, J shed 5 bases, and the junction held 9 bases outside the gene matches. This CDR3 has 15 residues.

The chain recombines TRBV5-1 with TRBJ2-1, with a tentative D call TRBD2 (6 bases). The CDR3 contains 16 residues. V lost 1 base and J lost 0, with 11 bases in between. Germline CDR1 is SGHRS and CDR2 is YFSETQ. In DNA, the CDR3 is TGCGCCAGCAGCTTGACCGCGGGGTCCTCCTACAATGAGCAGTTCTTC. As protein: CASSLTAGSSYNEQFF.

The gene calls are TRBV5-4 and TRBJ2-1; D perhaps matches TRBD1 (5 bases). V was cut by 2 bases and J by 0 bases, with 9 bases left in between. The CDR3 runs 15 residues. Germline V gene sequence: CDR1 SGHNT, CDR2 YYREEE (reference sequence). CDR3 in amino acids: CASSFLQDSYNEQFF. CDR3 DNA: TGTGCCAGCAGCTTCTTACAGGACTCCTACAATGAGCAGTTCTTC.

For the CDR3, the DNA is TGTGCTAGTGGTCTAGGACAGCAGAGGGGGGAGACCCAGTACTTC. Its translation is CASGLGQQRGETQYF. The chain is built from TRBV12-5 and TRBJ2-5; a possible D gene is TRBD1 (6 bases). CDR3 size: 15 residues. V lost 5 bases to trimming and J lost 5 bases, with 18 bases between them. Germline V gene lookup returns CDR1 LGHNT and CDR2 FRNRAP.

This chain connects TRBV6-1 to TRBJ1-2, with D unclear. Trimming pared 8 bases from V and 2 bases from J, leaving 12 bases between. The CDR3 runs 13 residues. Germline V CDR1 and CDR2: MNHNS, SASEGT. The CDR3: CASAESKNYGYTF. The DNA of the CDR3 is TGTGCCAGCGCTGAGAGCAAAAACTATGGCTACACCTTC.

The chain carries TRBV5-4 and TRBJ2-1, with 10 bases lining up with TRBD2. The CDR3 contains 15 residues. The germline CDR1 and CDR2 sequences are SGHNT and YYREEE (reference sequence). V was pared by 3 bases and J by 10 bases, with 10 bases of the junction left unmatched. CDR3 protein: CASSSASGGLGEQFF. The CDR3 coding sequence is TGTGCCAGCAGCTCTGCTAGCGGGGGCCTCGGGGAGCAGTTCTTC.

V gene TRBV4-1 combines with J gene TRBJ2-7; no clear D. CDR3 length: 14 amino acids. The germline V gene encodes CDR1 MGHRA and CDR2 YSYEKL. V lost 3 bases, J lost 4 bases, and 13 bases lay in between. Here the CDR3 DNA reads TGCGCCAGCAGCCATGACACGGCTGGTTACGAGCAGTACTTC. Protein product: CASSHDTAGYEQYF.

CDR3 residues: CASSYGQFTDTQYF. The CDR3 bases are TGTGCCAGCAGTTACGGGCAGTTCACAGATACGCAGTATTTT. The rearrangement joins TRBV6-5 to TRBJ2-3; D unresolved. CDR1 and CDR2 from the germline V gene are MNHEY and SVGAGI. V lost 2 bases, J lost 2 bases, and 8 bases lay in between. The CDR3 sequence is 14 residues long.

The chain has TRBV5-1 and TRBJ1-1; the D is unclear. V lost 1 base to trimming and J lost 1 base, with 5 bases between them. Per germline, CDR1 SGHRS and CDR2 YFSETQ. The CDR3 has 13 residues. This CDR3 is CASSLPGNTEAFF. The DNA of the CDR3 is TGCGCCAGCAGCTTGCCCGGGAACACTGAAGCTTTCTTT.

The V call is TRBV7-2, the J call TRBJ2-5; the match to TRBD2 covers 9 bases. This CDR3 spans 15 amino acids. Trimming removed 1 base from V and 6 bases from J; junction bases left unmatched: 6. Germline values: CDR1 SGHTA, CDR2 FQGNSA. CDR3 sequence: CASSLVSGGRQTQYF. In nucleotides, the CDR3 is TGTGCCAGCAGCTTAGTTAGCGGGGGTAGGCAGACCCAGTACTTC.

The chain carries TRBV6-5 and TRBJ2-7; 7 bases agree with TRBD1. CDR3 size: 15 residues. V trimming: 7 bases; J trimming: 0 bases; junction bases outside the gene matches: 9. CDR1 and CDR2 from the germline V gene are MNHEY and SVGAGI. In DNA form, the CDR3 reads TGTGCCAGCAACAGGGGCGGATCGAGCTCCTACGAGCAGTACTTC. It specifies CASNRGGSSSYEQYF.

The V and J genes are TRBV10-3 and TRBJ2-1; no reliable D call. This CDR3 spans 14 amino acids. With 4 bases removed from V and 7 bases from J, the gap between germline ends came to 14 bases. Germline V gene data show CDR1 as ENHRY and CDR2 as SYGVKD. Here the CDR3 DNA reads TGTGCCATCAGTGTCGCACAGAAAGTGAATGAGCAGTTCTTC. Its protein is CAISVAQKVNEQFF.

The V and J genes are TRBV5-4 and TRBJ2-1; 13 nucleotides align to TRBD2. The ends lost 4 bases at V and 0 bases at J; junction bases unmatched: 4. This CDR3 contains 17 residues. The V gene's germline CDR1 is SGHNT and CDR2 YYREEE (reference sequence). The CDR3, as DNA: TGTGCCAGCAGCCCAGGGACTAGCGGGAACTCCTACAATGAGCAGTTCTTC. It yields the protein CASSPGTSGNSYNEQFF.

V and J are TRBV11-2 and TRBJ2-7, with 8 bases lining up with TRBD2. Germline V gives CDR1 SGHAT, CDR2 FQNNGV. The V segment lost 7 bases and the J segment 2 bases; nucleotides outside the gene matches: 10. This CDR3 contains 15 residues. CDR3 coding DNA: TGTGCCAGCACTACAGCGGCGGGAGGTGCCTACGAGCAGTACTTC. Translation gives CASTTAAGGAYEQYF.

In DNA form, the CDR3 reads TGTGCCAGCAGCTCCGGACCGGGACAGGGCAATGGCTACACCTTC. It translates to CASSSGPGQGNGYTF. This rearrangement joins TRBV7-3 to TRBJ1-2; 9 bases fit TRBD1. Germline values: CDR1 SGHTA, CDR2 FQGTGA. This CDR3 contains 15 residues. Germline trimming cut 4 bases from V and 6 bases from J; bases unmatched to any gene: 9. The complete variable domain, with remaining parts taken from reference TRBV7-3 and TRBJ1-2, reads GAGVSQTPSNKVTEKGKYVELRCDPISGHTALYWYRQSLGQGPEFLIYFQGTGAADDSGLPNDRFFAVRPEGSVSTLKIQRTERGDSAVYLCASSSGPGQGNGYTFGSGTRLTVV.

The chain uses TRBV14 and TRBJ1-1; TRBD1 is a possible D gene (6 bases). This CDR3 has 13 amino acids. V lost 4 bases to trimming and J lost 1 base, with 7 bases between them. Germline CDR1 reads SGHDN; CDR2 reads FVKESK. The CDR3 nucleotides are TGTGCCAGCAGCCTACAGGGGAACACTGAAGCTTTCTTT. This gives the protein CASSLQGNTEAFF.

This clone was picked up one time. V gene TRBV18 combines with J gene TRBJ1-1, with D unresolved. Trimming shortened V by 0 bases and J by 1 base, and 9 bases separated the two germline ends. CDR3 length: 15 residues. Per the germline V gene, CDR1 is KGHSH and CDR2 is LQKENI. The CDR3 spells CASSPPSQSNTEAFF. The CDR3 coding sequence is TGTGCCAGCTCACCACCCTCACAGTCGAACACTGAAGCTTTCTTT.